This T cell receptor beta chain was found in a study of somatic mutations in cytotoxic T cells in rheumatoid arthritis. Notes on the study in general: Statistically, CD8+ T-cell clonality was not significantly distinct between individuals with rheumatoid arthritis and age-matched healthy controls. No age-related increase in CD8+ clonality was seen in healthy controls, but one was seen in rheumatoid arthritis patients.

Here immunoSEQ multiplex PCR was the method, and the copy in TCRdb shows in-frame clones only, minus some. The sample shows under 15,000 clones, roughly 74% of them seen only once. Regarding this clone: The target antigen is unknown.

In germline, CDR1 is MNHNY, CDR2 SVGAGI (reference sequence). The V end was cut by 11 bases, the J end by 6 bases, with 16 bases between. This CDR3 is built from 13 residues. The chain uses TRBV6-6 and TRBJ2-2; no reliable D call. Material for sequencing was CD8+ T cells sorted from blood. The TCR was taken from a woman between 35 and 50 years old in good health. The CDR3 DNA reads TGTGCCGGTCGTCTAGGGTCTGCCGGGGAGCTGTTTTTT. It codes for CAGRLGSAGELFF.